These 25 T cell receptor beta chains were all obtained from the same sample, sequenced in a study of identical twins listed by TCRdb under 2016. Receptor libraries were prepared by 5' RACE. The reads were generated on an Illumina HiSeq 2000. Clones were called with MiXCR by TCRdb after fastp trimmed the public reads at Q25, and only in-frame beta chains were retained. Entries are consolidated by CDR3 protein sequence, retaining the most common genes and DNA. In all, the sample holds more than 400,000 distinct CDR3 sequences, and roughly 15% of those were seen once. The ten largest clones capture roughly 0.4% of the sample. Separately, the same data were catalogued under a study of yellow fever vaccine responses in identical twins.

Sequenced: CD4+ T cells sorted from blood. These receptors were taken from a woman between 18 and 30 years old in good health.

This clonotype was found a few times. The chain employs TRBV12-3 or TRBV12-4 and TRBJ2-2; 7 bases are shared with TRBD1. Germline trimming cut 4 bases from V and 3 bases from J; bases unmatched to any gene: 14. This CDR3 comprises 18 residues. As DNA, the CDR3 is TGTGCCAGCAGTTGGGGTCTGGCAGGGACAGCGTACACCGGGGAGCTGTTTTTT. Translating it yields CASSWGLAGTAYTGELFF.

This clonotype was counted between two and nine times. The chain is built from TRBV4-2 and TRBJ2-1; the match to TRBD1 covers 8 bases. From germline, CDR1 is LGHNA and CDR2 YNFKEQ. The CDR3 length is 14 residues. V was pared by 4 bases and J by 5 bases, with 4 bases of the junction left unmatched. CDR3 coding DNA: TGTGCCAGCAGCCCCGGACAGGGACACAATGAGCAGTTCTTC. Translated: CASSPGQGHNEQFF.

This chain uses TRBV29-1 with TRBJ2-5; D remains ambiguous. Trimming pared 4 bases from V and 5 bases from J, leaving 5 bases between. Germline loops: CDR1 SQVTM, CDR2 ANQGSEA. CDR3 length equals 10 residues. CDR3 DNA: TGCAGCGTTGTAGTGGAGACCCAGTACTTC. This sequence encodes CSVVVETQYF.

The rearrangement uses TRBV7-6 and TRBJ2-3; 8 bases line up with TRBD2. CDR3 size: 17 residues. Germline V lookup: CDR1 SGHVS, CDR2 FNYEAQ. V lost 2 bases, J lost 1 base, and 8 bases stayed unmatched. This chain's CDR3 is CASSLIRLREGTDTQYF. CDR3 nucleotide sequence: TGTGCCAGCAGCTTAATTAGGTTGCGGGAGGGCACAGATACGCAGTATTTT.

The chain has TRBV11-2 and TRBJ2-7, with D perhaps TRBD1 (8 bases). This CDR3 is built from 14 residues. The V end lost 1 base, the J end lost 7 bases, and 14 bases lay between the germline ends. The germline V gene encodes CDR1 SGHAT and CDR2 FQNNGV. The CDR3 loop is CASSLGTGRGEQYF. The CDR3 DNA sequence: TGTGCCAGCAGCTTAGGGACAGGGAGGGGGGAGCAGTACTTC.

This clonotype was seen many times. The CDR3 coding sequence is TGCGCCAGCAGGTCAGGGGGCGGGAGCTCCTACAATGAGCAGTTCTTC. Encoded protein: CASRSGGGSSYNEQFF. This chain joins TRBV10-2 and TRBJ2-1; TRBD1 is a possible D gene (8 bases). Per the germline V gene, CDR1 is WSHSY and CDR2 is SAAADI. V lost 6 bases and J 0 bases, leaving 15 bases between the germline ends. The CDR3 is 16 residues long.

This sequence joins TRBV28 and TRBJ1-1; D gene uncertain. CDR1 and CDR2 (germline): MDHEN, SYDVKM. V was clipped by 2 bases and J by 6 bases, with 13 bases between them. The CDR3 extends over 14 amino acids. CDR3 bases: TGTGCCAGCAGTTTAGGGTGGGGTCTCGCTGAAGCTTTCTTT. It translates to CASSLGWGLAEAFF.

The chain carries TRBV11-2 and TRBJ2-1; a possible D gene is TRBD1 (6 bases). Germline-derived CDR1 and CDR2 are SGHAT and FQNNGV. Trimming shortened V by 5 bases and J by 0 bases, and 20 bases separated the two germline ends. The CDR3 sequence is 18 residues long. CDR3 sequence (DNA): TGTGCCAGCAGCCATTACAAGTGGGGGCGAAGCTCCTACAATGAGCAGTTCTTC. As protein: CASSHYKWGRSSYNEQFF.

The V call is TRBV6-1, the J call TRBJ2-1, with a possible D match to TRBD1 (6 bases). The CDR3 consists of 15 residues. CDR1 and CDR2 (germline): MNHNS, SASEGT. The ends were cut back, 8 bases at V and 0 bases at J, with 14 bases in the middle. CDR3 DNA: TGTGCCAGCTCGGACCAGGGGTTCTCCTACAATGAGCAGTTCTTC. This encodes CASSDQGFSYNEQFF.

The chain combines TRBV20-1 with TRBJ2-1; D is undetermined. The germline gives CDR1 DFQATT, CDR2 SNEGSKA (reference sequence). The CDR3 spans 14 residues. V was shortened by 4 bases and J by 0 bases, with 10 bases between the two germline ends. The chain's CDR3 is CSATVSSSYNEQFF. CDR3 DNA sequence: TGCAGTGCTACCGTCTCGAGCTCCTACAATGAGCAGTTCTTC.

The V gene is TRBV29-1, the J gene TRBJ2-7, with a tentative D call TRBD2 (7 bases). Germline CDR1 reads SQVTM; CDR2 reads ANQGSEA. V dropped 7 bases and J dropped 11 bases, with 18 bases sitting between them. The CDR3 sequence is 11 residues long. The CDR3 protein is CSARWGGSEYV. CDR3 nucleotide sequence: TGCAGCGCCCGCTGGGGGGGCTCGGAGTACGTC.

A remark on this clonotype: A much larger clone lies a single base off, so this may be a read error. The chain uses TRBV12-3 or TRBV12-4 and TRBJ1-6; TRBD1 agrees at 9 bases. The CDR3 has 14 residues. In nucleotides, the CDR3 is TGTGCCAGCAGTTCCGGGACAGGGATGTCACGCCTCCACTTT. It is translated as CASSSGTGMSRLHF.

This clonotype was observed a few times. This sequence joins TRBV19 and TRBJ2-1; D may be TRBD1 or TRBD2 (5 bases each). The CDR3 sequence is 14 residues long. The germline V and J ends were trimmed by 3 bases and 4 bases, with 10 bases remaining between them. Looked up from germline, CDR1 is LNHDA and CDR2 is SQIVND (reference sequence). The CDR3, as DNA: TGTGCCAGTAGTATGAGGGGACCATACAATGAGCAGTTCTTC. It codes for CASSMRGPYNEQFF.

CDR3 DNA sequence: TGTGCCAGCAGTTCCTTCGAGAACAGGGCCCAGCATTTT. Translating gives CASSSFENRAQHF. The chain combines TRBV28 with TRBJ1-5, with D tentatively TRBD1 (6 bases). The germline V gene has CDR1 MDHEN and CDR2 SYDVKM. Deletions cut 4 bases from V and 11 bases from J, with 15 bases between. The CDR3 is made up of 13 amino acids. Complete variable domain (other parts from reference TRBV28 and TRBJ1-5): DVKVTQSSRYLVKRTGEKVFLECVQDMDHENMFWYRQDPGLGLRLIYFSYDVKMKEKGDIPEGYSVSREKKERFSLILESASTNQTSMYLCASSSFENRAQHFGDGTRLSIL.

CDR3 loop: CASSFAGQGPTEAFF. DNA of the CDR3: TGCGCCAGCAGCTTTGCCGGACAGGGCCCCACTGAAGCTTTCTTT. The chain employs TRBV5-1 and TRBJ1-1, with 8 bases aligning to TRBD1. This CDR3 has 15 amino acids. V trimming: 2 bases; J trimming: 4 bases; junction bases outside the gene matches: 7. The germline CDR1 and CDR2 sequences are SGHRS and YFSETQ.

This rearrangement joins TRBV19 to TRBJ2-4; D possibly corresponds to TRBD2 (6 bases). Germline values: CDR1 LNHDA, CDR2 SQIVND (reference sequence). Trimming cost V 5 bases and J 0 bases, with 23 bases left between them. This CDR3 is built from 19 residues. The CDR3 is CASSAGNGLFTIAKNIQYF. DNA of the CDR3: TGTGCCAGTAGTGCGGGGAACGGACTCTTTACCATAGCCAAAAACATTCAGTACTTC. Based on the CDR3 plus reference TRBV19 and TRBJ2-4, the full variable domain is DGGITQSPKYLFRKEGQNVTLSCEQNLNHDAMYWYRQDPGQGLRLIYYSQIVNDFQKGDIAEGYSVSREKKESFPLTVTSAQKNPTAFYLCASSAGNGLFTIAKNIQYFGAGTRLSVL.

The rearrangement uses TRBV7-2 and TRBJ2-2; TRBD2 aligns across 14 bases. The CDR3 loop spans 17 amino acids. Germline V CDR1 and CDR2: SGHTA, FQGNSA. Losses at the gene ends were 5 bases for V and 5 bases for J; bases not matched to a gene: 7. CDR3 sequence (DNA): TGTGCCAGCAGCACGCGGACTAGCGGGGGGAAAACCGGGGAGCTGTTTTTT. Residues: CASSTRTSGGKTGELFF.

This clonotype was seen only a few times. The CDR3 reads CASSYGPGQGAVGELFF. In DNA form, the CDR3 reads TGTGCCAGCAGTTACGGCCCCGGACAGGGGGCGGTCGGGGAGCTGTTTTTT. The gene calls are TRBV6-5 and TRBJ2-2; 11 bases map to TRBD1. Germline values: CDR1 MNHEY, CDR2 SVGAGI. Unmatched junction bases numbered 9, after V lost 2 bases and J lost 7 bases. The CDR3 runs to 17 residues.

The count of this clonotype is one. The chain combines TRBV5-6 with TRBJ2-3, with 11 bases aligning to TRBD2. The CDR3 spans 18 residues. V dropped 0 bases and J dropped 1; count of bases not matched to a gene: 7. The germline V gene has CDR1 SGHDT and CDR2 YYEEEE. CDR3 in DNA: TGTGCCAGCAGCTTGGTCGTGAGTAGCGGGGGGGGCACAGATACGCAGTATTTT. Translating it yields CASSLVVSSGGGTDTQYF.

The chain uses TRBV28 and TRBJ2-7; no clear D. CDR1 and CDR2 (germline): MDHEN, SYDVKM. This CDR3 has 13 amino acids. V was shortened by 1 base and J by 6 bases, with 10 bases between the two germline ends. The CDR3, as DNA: TGTGCCAGCAGTTTATCACAAACTCGCGAGCAGTACTTC. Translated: CASSLSQTREQYF.

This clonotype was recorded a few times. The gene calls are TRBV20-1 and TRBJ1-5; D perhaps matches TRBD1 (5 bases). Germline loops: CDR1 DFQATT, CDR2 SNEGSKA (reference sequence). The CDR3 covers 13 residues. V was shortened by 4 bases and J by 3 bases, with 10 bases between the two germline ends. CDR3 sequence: CSAMTETNQPQHF. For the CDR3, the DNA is TGCAGTGCTATGACAGAAACCAATCAGCCCCAGCATTTT.

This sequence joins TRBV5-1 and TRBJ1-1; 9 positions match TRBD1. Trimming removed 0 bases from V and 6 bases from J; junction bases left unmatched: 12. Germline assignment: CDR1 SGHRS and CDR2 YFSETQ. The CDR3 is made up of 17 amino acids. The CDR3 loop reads CASSLAVQGAGSSEAFF. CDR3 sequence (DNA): TGCGCCAGCAGCTTGGCCGTACAGGGGGCGGGGTCCTCTGAAGCTTTCTTT.

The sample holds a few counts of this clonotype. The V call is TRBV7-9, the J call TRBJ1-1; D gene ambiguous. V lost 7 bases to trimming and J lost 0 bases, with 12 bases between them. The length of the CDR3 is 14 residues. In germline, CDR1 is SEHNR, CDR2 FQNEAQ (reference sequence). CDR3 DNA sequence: TGTGCCAGCACCGACCGGGTAGTGAACACTGAAGCTTTCTTT. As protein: CASTDRVVNTEAFF.

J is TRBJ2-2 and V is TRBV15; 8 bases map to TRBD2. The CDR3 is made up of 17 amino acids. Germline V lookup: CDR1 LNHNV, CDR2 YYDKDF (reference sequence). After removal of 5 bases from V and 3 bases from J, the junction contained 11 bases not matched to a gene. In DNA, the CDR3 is TGTGCCACCAGCGTTGGAGTTGGGCGGGGGGACACCGGGGAGCTGTTTTTT. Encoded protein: CATSVGVGRGDTGELFF.

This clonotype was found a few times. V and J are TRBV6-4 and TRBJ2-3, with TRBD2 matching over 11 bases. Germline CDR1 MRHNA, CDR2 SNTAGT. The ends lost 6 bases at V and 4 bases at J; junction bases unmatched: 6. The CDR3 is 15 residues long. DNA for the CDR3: TGTGCCAGCAGACCCGGGACTAGCGGCCCAGATACGCAGTATTTT. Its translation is CASRPGTSGPDTQYF.